A selection of T cell receptor beta chains follows, all from one sample in a study of blood T cell repertoires in COVID-19. Clones were read by immunoSEQ multiplex PCR, and TCRdb kept only the in-frame ones, dropping some. The data hold about 80,000 clones, with around 85% observed a single time. Sequences were obtained from peripheral blood. The receptors shown here come from a man aged 45 to 65 with COVID-19, enrolled during active disease. The CDR3 runs from the conserved cysteine through the conserved F or W. The D gene is left open where the match is weak. Clone size is stated in some rows and not others, as once, few, many or a class when expanded.

>TRBV18|TRBJ2-5|-|-
TGTGCCAGCTCCCGCCGTGTCGAGGAAGAGACCCAGTACTTC
CASSRRVEEETQYF
>TRBV30|TRBJ1-5|-|-
TGTGCCTGGACTAAGGGGGTTGCTCAGCCCCAGCATTTT
CAWTKGVAQPQHF
>TRBV5-4|TRBJ2-7|TRBD1|-
TGTGCCAGCAGCTGGGGTCCCGGGACAGGGCCCGAGCAGTACTTC
CASSWGPGTGPEQYF
>TRBV10-3|TRBJ2-3|-|-
TGTGCCATCGCCAGGGGTGCGTCAGATACGCAGTATTTT
CAIARGASDTQYF
>TRBV11-2|TRBJ2-1|-|once
TGTGCCAGCAGCCAGACCCGGGACAATGAGCAGTTCTTC
CASSQTRDNEQFF
>TRBV11-2|TRBJ1-4|-|-
TGTGCCAGCAGCACCCAGGCGGCAGGGAATGAAAAACTGTTTTTT
CASSTQAAGNEKLFF
>TRBV6-5|TRBJ1-2|TRBD1|-
TGTGCCAGCAGTTACGCGGGATCGGACAGGAAGTATGGCTACACCTTC
CASSYAGSDRKYGYTF
>TRBV23-1|TRBJ2-7|-|-
TGCGCCAGACCGGGAAACTTATACGAGCAGTACTTC
CARPGNLYEQYF
>TRBV2|TRBJ2-1|TRBD2|-
TGTGCCAGCAGTGAAATGGTGTTAGCGGGAGGGGCTGAGCAGTTCTTC
CASSEMVLAGGAEQFF
>TRBV19|TRBJ1-1|-|-
TGTGCCAGTAGTATGCGGGGGATGAACACTGAAGCTTTCTTT
CASSMRGMNTEAFF
>TRBV9|TRBJ2-1|TRBD2|-
TGTGCCAGCAGCGTAGACGGGAGGGCCTACAATGAGCAGTTCTTC
CASSVDGRAYNEQFF
>TRBV27|TRBJ2-7|TRBD1|-
TGTGCCAGCAGTTCTCGGACAGGGGATACCGGCTCCTACGAGCAGTACTTC
CASSSRTGDTGSYEQYF
>TRBV27|TRBJ2-1|TRBD2|-
TGTGCCAGTAGCGGGAGACGAATTAGTGAGCAGTTCTTC
CASSGRRISEQFF